The table lists the clone carrying this TCR beta chain with many counts. Antigen unknown. V dropped 2 bases and J dropped 1 base, with 14 bases sitting between them. Germline CDR1 SGHVS, CDR2 FNYEAQ. The CDR3 consists of 16 residues. Participants, patients aged 18 to 65, had newly diagnosed hyperthyroidism with a duration under 2 months. Authors of the study amplified TCR beta CDR3 regions from RNA transcripts. The HTBI primer set drove a first-round RT-PCR of the TCR CDR3. TCRdb analysed the multiplex PCR reads with MiXCR anew, one entry per CDR3 protein. The data show 300,000 to 450,000 distinct CDR3 sequences, with about 15% seen just once and roughly 9.6% held by the top ten. This entry belongs to a study of T cells in Graves' hyperthyroidism and ophthalmopathy. Study-level information: Initial diagnosis, before any treatment, was when peripheral blood was collected.

Broader study findings: The model identified upcoming ophthalmopathy a median around 7.1 months ahead of onset. Blood also showed most of the thyroid clonotypes that were expanded above 0.001.

The J gene is TRBJ1-1, the V gene TRBV7-6, with D possibly being TRBD1 (5 bases). This TCR came from an older woman with Graves' hyperthyroidism. The sequenced sample was blood. DNA for the CDR3: TGTGCCAGCAGCTTAATTTCAGGGTGGGGGAACACTGAAGCTTTCTTT. Residues: CASSLISGWGNTEAFF.